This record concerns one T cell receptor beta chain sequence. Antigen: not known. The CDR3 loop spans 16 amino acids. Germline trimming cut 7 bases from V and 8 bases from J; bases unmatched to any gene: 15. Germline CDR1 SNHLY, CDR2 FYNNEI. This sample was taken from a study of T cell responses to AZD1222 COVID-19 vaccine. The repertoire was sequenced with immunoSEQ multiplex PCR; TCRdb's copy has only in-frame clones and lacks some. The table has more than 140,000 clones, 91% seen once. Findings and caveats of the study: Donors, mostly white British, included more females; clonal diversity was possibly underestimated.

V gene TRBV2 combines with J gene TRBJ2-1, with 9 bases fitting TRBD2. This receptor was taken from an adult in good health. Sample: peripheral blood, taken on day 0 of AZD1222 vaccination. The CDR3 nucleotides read TGTGCCAGCAAGGGTAGCGGGAGTAGACCCTTCCATGAGCAGTTCTTC. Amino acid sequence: CASKGSGSRPFHEQFF.